This T cell receptor beta chain was retrieved from a study of blood T cells in healthy people across ages. Germline CDR1 reads MNHEY; CDR2 reads SVGEGT. The CDR3 spans 14 residues. Germline trimming cut 6 bases from V and 5 bases from J; bases unmatched to any gene: 7. Then a second PCR, running roughly 7 to 11 cycles, was carried out with a sample-barcoded 5' primer and a J-beta primer mix. TCRdb fed the 5' RACE reads into MiXCR, producing one record per CDR3 protein. This table holds roughly 1.9 million distinct CDR3 sequences, approximately 40% found once. The chain uses TRBV6-2 or TRBV6-3 and TRBJ2-5; TRBD1 aligns across 9 bases. Sequenced input: blood. The receptor's source is a human donor in good health. Written as DNA, the CDR3 is TGTGCCAGCAGACCTACAGGGGGCTTGGAGACCCAGTACTTC. Protein: CASRPTGGLETQYF.